This entry concerns a single TCR beta chain. Its antigen is not known. Germline V CDR1 and CDR2: SGDLS, YYNGEE. V was shortened by 1 base and J by 2 bases, with 12 bases between the two germline ends. CDR3 length: 15 amino acids. These data belong to a study of T cells in Graves' hyperthyroidism and ophthalmopathy. Study observations and caveats: Appearing also in blood were most of the thyroid clonotypes expanded above 0.001.

Patients between 18 and 65 years old had hyperthyroidism, newly diagnosed and lasting under 2 months. Uncontrolled infection, other autoimmune disease, pregnancy or lactation disqualified patients from enrolment. Amplification targeted TCR beta CDR3 regions from RNA transcripts. The primer set for the first-round RT-PCR of the TCR CDR3 was HTBI. TCRdb re-derived calls from the multiplex PCR reads in MiXCR, one entry per CDR3 protein. The profile covers about 350,000 distinct CDR3 sequences, with 11% to 15% appearing a single time and around 23% taken by the ten largest. Material for sequencing was blood. J is TRBJ2-5 and V is TRBV9, with a weak D call TRBD1 (6 bases). The sequence came from a woman in her thirties with Graves' hyperthyroidism. The CDR3 reads CASSVWGGQQETQYF. In DNA form, the CDR3 reads TGTGCCAGCAGCGTATGGGGCGGACAGCAAGAGACCCAGTACTTC.